This T cell receptor beta chain was obtained from a study of human versus mouse CDR3 diversity and MHC coevolution. Study-level findings and limits: Human T cells underwent selection on about six different MHC II alleles.

Germline assignment: CDR1 SSHAT and CDR2 FNYEAQ (reference sequence). The V end lost 5 bases, the J end lost 2 bases, and 11 bases lay between the germline ends. This CDR3 has 14 residues. Repertoires were generated with immunoSEQ multiplex PCR, while TCRdb's copy carries only in-frame clones and drops some. Here the sample spans 60,000 or so clones, roughly 93% being singletons. Points on this clone: Its antigen remains unknown.

The material sequenced was naive CD4+ T cells from blood. Subset of the sample: CD45RO-negative CD62L-positive naive CD4 T cells. The clonotype originates from a person aged 55 to 70 in good health. The chain employs TRBV7-7 and TRBJ2-3; D may be TRBD2 (6 bases). Here the CDR3 DNA reads TGTGCCAGCAGCCTCGCGGGAACCACAGATACGCAGTATTTT. This codes for CASSLAGTTDTQYF.